This T cell receptor (beta chain) was identified in a study of CD8 T cells in ankylosing spondylitis. Quantitative barcoded 5'-RACE was used to prepare TCR beta libraries. One entry per CDR3 protein results from TCRdb running MiXCR on the 5' RACE reads. The sample records roughly 160,000 distinct CDR3 sequences, 8.5% to 10% being singletons. The clonotype comes from a female donor with ankylosing spondylitis or in good health (not recorded which). The sample was blood, either unsorted or a sorted T cell fraction (not recorded which).

The CDR3 sequence is CASSFTGTGGTEAFF. DNA for the CDR3: TGTGCCAGCAGTTTCACCGGGACAGGGGGAACTGAAGCTTTCTTT. J is TRBJ1-1 and V is TRBV12-3 or TRBV12-4, with 11 bases lining up with TRBD1. The V gene end was trimmed by 3 bases and the J gene end by 5 bases; junction bases not matched to a gene: 5. This CDR3 is built from 15 residues.